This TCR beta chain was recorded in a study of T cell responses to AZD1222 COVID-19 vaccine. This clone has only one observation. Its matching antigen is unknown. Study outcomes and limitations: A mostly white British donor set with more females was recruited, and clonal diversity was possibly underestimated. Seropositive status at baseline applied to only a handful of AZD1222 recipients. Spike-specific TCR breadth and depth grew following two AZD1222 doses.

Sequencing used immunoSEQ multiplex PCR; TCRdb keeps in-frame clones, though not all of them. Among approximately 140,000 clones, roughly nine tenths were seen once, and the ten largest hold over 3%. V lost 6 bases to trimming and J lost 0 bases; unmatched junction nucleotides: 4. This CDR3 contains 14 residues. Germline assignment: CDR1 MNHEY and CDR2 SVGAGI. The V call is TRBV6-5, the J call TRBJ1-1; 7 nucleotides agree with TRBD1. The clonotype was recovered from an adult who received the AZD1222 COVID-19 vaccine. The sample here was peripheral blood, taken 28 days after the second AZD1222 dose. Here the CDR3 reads CASSWTGMNTEAFF. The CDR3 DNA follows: TGTGCCAGCAGCTGGACAGGCATGAACACTGAAGCTTTCTTT.